These T cell receptor beta chains were read from a single sample in a study of T cell repertoires in cytomegalovirus infection. TCRdb passed the reads through MiXCR, listing each CDR3 protein once. Here the sample spans roughly 180,000 distinct CDR3 sequences, under 30% being singletons. Sequencing was performed on PBMCs. The receptor set was obtained from a human donor in good health (CMV status not recorded). Some clones in this sample may be carry-over from other donors' samples. CDR3s include the opening cysteine and the closing phenylalanine or tryptophan. D genes are given only for firm matches. The size of a clone is reported for some rows only, either as once, few or many, or as a class for expanded clones.

CDR3 length: 14
V gene: TRBV20-1
J gene: TRBJ2-1
D gene: TRBD2
clone size: -
CDR3 protein: CSLQSGGRYNEQFF
CDR3 DNA: TGCAGCCTACAAAGCGGGGGGAGATACAATGAGCAGTTCTTC

CDR3 length: 15
V gene: TRBV7-8
J gene: TRBJ1-1
D gene: TRBD1
clone size: many
CDR3 protein: CASSSVWDRDGEAFF
CDR3 DNA: TGTGCCAGCAGCTCCGTCTGGGACAGGGACGGTGAAGCTTTCTTT

CDR3 length: 16
V gene: TRBV4-3
J gene: TRBJ1-1
D gene: -
clone size: -
CDR3 protein: CASSQDLDRQRGRAFF
CDR3 DNA: TGCGCCAGCAGCCAAGACTTAGACAGGCAGAGGGGGAGAGCTTTCTTT

CDR3 length: 16
V gene: TRBV7-2
J gene: TRBJ1-5
D gene: -
clone size: -
CDR3 protein: CASSPSWGSSNQPQHF
CDR3 DNA: TGTGCCAGCAGCCCGAGTTGGGGTTCTAGCAATCAGCCCCAGCATTTT

CDR3 length: 14
V gene: TRBV2
J gene: TRBJ1-4
D gene: -
clone size: -
CDR3 protein: CASSQEAGREKLFF
CDR3 DNA: TGTGCCAGCAGCCAGGAGGCAGGCCGTGAAAAACTGTTTTTT

CDR3 length: 14
V gene: TRBV5-6
J gene: TRBJ1-2
D gene: -
clone size: -
CDR3 protein: CASSSTGVSYGYTF
CDR3 DNA: TGTGCCAGCAGCTCGACAGGAGTGAGCTATGGCTACACCTTC

CDR3 length: 17
V gene: TRBV4-3
J gene: TRBJ2-1
D gene: -
clone size: once
CDR3 protein: CASSQGPVGLSYNEQFF
CDR3 DNA: TGCGCCAGCAGCCAGGGGCCCGTGGGGTTGTCCTACAATGAGCAGTTCTTC

CDR3 length: 13
V gene: TRBV12-3/TRBV12-4
J gene: TRBJ1-1
D gene: TRBD1
clone size: few
CDR3 protein: CASRQGAVTEAFF
CDR3 DNA: TGTGCCAGCAGGCAGGGGGCCGTCACTGAAGCTTTCTTT

CDR3 length: 16
V gene: TRBV20-1
J gene: TRBJ2-1
D gene: -
clone size: few
CDR3 protein: CSASKAHPDTYNEQFF
CDR3 DNA: TGCAGTGCTAGCAAGGCGCATCCGGACACCTACAATGAGCAGTTCTTC

CDR3 length: 16
V gene: TRBV6-5
J gene: TRBJ1-4
D gene: -
clone size: few
CDR3 protein: CASSSLQGIGGEKLFF
CDR3 DNA: TGTGCCAGCAGTTCACTACAGGGAATAGGGGGTGAAAAACTGTTTTTT

CDR3 length: 15
V gene: TRBV19
J gene: TRBJ1-2
D gene: TRBD1
clone size: once
CDR3 protein: CASLQTGTGLYGYTF
CDR3 DNA: TGTGCCAGCCTACAGACCGGGACAGGGCTCTATGGCTACACCTTC

CDR3 length: 16
V gene: TRBV11-2
J gene: TRBJ1-6
D gene: TRBD1
clone size: -
CDR3 protein: CASSYRPGTGSSPLHF
CDR3 DNA: TGTGCCAGCAGCTACCGGCCGGGGACAGGAAGTTCACCCCTCCACTTT

CDR3 length: 18
V gene: TRBV7-8
J gene: TRBJ2-6
D gene: TRBD1
clone size: -
CDR3 protein: CASSLAHGTGSGANVLTF
CDR3 DNA: TGTGCCAGCAGCTTAGCGCATGGGACAGGCTCTGGGGCCAACGTCCTGACTTTC

CDR3 length: 14
V gene: TRBV10-3
J gene: TRBJ1-1
D gene: TRBD1
clone size: few
CDR3 protein: CAISANGQDGEAFF
CDR3 DNA: TGTGCCATCAGTGCGAACGGACAGGACGGTGAAGCTTTCTTT

CDR3 length: 14
V gene: TRBV28
J gene: TRBJ1-3
D gene: TRBD1
clone size: few
CDR3 protein: CASSAGGTGNTIYF
CDR3 DNA: TGTGCCAGCAGTGCAGGGGGCACTGGAAACACCATATATTTT

CDR3 length: 15
V gene: TRBV2
J gene: TRBJ1-1
D gene: -
clone size: -
CDR3 protein: CASSEVQLVQGEAFF
CDR3 DNA: TGTGCCAGCAGTGAAGTTCAATTAGTACAGGGAGAAGCTTTCTTT

CDR3 length: 15
V gene: TRBV25-1
J gene: TRBJ1-5
D gene: -
clone size: -
CDR3 protein: CASSELAVLNQPQHF
CDR3 DNA: TGTGCCAGCAGTGAATTGGCAGTGTTAAATCAGCCCCAGCATTTT

CDR3 length: 13
V gene: TRBV14
J gene: TRBJ1-5
D gene: -
clone size: few
CDR3 protein: CASSQERRSPQHF
CDR3 DNA: TGTGCCAGCAGCCAAGAAAGGAGATCGCCCCAGCATTTT

CDR3 length: 14
V gene: TRBV6-4
J gene: TRBJ2-1
D gene: -
clone size: -
CDR3 protein: CATPGADNYNEQFF
CDR3 DNA: TGTGCCACCCCCGGGGCCGATAATTACAATGAGCAGTTCTTC

CDR3 length: 14
V gene: TRBV20-1
J gene: TRBJ1-1
D gene: TRBD1
clone size: few
CDR3 protein: CSAGTGGALTEAFF
CDR3 DNA: TGCAGTGCCGGGACAGGAGGGGCACTCACTGAAGCTTTCTTT

CDR3 length: 13
V gene: TRBV28
J gene: TRBJ1-2
D gene: TRBD1
clone size: -
CDR3 protein: CASSLWTGIGYTF
CDR3 DNA: TGTGCCAGCAGTCTATGGACAGGGATCGGCTACACCTTC

CDR3 length: 18
V gene: TRBV2
J gene: TRBJ2-1
D gene: -
clone size: many
CDR3 protein: CASSGGSGNPRGYNEQFF
CDR3 DNA: TGTGCCAGCAGTGGGGGTAGCGGAAACCCTCGAGGGTACAATGAGCAGTTCTTC

CDR3 length: 14
V gene: TRBV20-1
J gene: TRBJ2-5
D gene: -
clone size: few
CDR3 protein: CSARGQGGEETQYF
CDR3 DNA: TGCAGTGCTAGAGGACAGGGAGGTGAAGAGACCCAGTACTTC

CDR3 length: 15
V gene: TRBV5-4
J gene: TRBJ2-1
D gene: TRBD2
clone size: few
CDR3 protein: CASSVTGRLIDEQFF
CDR3 DNA: TGTGCCAGCAGCGTGACCGGGAGGTTAATCGATGAGCAGTTCTTC

CDR3 length: 16
V gene: TRBV20-1
J gene: TRBJ2-1
D gene: TRBD1
clone size: few
CDR3 protein: CSARPVEQGAVNEQFF
CDR3 DNA: TGCAGTGCTAGGCCCGTTGAACAGGGGGCAGTCAATGAGCAGTTCTTC

CDR3 length: 16
V gene: TRBV12-3/TRBV12-4
J gene: TRBJ2-1
D gene: TRBD1
clone size: -
CDR3 protein: CASSSSGTVVGGEQFF
CDR3 DNA: TGTGCCAGCAGTTCGTCAGGGACAGTTGTAGGGGGTGAGCAGTTCTTC

CDR3 length: 15
V gene: TRBV10-3
J gene: TRBJ2-7
D gene: -
clone size: -
CDR3 protein: CAISGRSAGTYEQYF
CDR3 DNA: TGTGCCATCAGTGGAAGATCGGCCGGTACCTACGAGCAGTACTTC

CDR3 length: 21
V gene: TRBV12-3/TRBV12-4
J gene: TRBJ2-5
D gene: TRBD2
clone size: few
CDR3 protein: CASSPRKGTSGGTRLRETQYF
CDR3 DNA: TGTGCCAGCAGTCCCAGGAAGGGGACTAGCGGGGGGACGCGTCTCCGAGAGACCCAGTACTTC

CDR3 length: 13
V gene: TRBV7-3
J gene: TRBJ2-5
D gene: -
clone size: few
CDR3 protein: CASSSRTQETQYF
CDR3 DNA: TGTGCCAGCAGCTCCCGAACTCAAGAGACCCAGTACTTC

CDR3 length: 15
V gene: TRBV12-3/TRBV12-4
J gene: TRBJ1-1
D gene: -
clone size: -
CDR3 protein: CASTPWAGFNTEAFF
CDR3 DNA: TGTGCCAGCACCCCTTGGGCAGGTTTTAACACTGAAGCTTTCTTT

CDR3 length: 17
V gene: TRBV6-6
J gene: TRBJ1-6
D gene: -
clone size: -
CDR3 protein: CASSFSGRGSYNSPLHF
CDR3 DNA: TGTGCCAGCAGTTTCTCAGGGAGAGGCTCCTATAATTCACCCCTCCACTTT

CDR3 length: 14
V gene: TRBV7-8
J gene: TRBJ1-3
D gene: -
clone size: many
CDR3 protein: CASSLGTSGNTIYF
CDR3 DNA: TGTGCCAGCAGCTTAGGGACTTCTGGAAACACCATATATTTT